This T cell receptor beta chain was retrieved from a study of T cells in localized non-small cell lung cancer. Trimming stripped 0 bases from V and 0 bases from J, with 11 bases between. The CDR3 is 17 residues long. The germline V gene has CDR1 LGHNA and CDR2 YSLEER. Libraries were prepared by immunoSEQ multiplex PCR; TCRdb keeps only in-frame clonotypes and omits some of them. The data contain under 35,000 clones, roughly 87% of them singletons. Sample: peripheral blood mononuclear cells, taken before any cancer treatment. This sequence joins TRBV4-3 and TRBJ1-4, with TRBD1 as a possible D gene (5 bases). The origin of this receptor is a woman aged 35-75 years with stage III lung adenocarcinoma. CDR3 DNA sequence: TGCGCCAGCAGCCAAGATTTCGGGGCAGCAACTAATGAAAAACTGTTTTTT. It translates to CASSQDFGAATNEKLFF.